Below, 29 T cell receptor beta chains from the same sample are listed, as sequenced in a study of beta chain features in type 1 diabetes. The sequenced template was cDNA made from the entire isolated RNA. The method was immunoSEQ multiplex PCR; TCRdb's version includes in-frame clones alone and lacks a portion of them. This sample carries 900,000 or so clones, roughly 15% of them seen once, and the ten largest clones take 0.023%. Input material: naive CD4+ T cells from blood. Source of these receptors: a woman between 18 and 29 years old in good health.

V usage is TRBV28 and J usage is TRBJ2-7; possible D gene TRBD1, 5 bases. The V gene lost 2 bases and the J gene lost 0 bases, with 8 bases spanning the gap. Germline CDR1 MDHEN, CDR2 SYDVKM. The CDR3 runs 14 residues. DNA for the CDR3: TGTGCCAGCAGTTTAGGGGCCGCCTCCTACGAGCAGTACTTC. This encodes CASSLGAASYEQYF.

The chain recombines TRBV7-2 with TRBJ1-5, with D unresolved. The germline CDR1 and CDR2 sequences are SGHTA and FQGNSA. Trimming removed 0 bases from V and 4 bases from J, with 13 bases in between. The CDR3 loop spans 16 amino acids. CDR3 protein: CASSLAGLSTNQPQHF. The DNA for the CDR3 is TGTGCCAGCAGCTTAGCCGGACTGTCCACAAATCAGCCCCAGCATTTT.

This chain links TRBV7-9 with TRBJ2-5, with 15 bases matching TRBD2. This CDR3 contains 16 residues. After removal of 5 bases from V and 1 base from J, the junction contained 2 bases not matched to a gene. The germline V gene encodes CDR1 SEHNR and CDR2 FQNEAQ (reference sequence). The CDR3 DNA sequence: TGTGCCAGCAGCGGGACTAGCGGGGGGCCCCAAGAGACCCAGTACTTC. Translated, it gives CASSGTSGGPQETQYF. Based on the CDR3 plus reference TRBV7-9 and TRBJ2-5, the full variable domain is DTGVSQNPRHKITKRGQNVTFRCDPISEHNRLYWYRQTLGQGPEFLTYFQNEAQLEKSRLLSDRFSAERPKGSFSTLEIQRTEQGDSAMYLCASSGTSGGPQETQYFGPGTRLLVL.

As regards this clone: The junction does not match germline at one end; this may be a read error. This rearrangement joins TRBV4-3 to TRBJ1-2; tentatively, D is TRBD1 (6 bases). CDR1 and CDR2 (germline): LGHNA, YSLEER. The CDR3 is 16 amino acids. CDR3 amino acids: CASGQDAGAPSYGYTF. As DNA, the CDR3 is TGCGCCAGCGGCCAAGACGCAGGGGCCCCCTCCTATGGCTACACCTTC.

The CDR3 DNA reads TGTGCCAGCAGCTTCGGGCAGGTCGGGCAGCCCCAGCATTTT. Translation gives CASSFGQVGQPQHF. The chain uses TRBV5-8 and TRBJ1-5; no reliable D call. V lost 2 bases and J 7 bases, leaving 13 bases between the germline ends. The germline gives CDR1 SGHTS, CDR2 YDEGEE. The CDR3 length is 14 residues.

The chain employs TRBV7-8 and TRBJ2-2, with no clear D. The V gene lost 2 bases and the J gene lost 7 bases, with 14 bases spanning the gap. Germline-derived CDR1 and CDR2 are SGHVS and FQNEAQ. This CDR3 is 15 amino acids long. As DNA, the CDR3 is TGTGCCAGCAGCTTAACCGGCAGCTTAAGCGGGGAGCTGTTTTTT. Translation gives CASSLTGSLSGELFF. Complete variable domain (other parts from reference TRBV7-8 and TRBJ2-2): GAGVSQSPRYKVAKRGQDVALRCDPISGHVSLFWYQQALGQGPEFLTYFQNEAQLDKSGLPSDRFFAERPEGSVSTLKIQRTQQEDSAVYLCASSLTGSLSGELFFGEGSRLTVL.

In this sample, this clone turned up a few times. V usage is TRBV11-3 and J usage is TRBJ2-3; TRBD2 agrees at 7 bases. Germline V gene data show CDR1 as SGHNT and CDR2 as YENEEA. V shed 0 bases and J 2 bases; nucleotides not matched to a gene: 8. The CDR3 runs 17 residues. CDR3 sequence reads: CASSLESGKVVTDTQYF. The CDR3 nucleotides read TGTGCCAGCAGCTTAGAGAGCGGGAAGGTCGTCACAGATACGCAGTATTTT.

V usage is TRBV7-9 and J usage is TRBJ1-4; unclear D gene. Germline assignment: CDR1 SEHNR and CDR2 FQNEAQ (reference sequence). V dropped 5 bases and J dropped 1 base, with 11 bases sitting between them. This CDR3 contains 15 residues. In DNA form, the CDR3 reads TGTGCCAGCAGCCCCCAAGAGGGAACTAATGAAAAACTGTTTTTT. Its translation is CASSPQEGTNEKLFF.

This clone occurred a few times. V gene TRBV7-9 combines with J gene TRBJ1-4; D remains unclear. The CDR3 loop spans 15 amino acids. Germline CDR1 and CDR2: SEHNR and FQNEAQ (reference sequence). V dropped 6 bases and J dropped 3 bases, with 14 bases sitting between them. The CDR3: CASSILRYSNEKLFF. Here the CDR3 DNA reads TGTGCCAGCAGTATCCTTCGTTATTCTAATGAAAAACTGTTTTTT.

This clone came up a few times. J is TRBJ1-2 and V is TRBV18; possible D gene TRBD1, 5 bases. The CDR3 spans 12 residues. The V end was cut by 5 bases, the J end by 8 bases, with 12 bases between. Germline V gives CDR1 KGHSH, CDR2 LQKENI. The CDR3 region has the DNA TGTGCCAGCTCATCCGGGACCGGGGGCTACACCTTC. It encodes CASSSGTGGYTF.

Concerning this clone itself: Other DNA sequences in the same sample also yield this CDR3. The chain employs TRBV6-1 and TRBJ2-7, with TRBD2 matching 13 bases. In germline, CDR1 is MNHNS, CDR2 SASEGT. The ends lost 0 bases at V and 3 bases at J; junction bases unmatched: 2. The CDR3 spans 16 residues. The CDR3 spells CASSEARLAGGYEQYF. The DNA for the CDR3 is TGTGCCAGCAGTGAAGCTAGACTAGCGGGAGGCTACGAGCAGTACTTC.

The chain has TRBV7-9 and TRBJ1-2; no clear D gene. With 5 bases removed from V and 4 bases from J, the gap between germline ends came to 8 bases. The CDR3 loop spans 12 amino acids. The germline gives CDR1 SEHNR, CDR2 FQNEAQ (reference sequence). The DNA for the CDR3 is TGTGCCAGCAGCGAAGACATCTATGGCTACACCTTC. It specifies CASSEDIYGYTF.

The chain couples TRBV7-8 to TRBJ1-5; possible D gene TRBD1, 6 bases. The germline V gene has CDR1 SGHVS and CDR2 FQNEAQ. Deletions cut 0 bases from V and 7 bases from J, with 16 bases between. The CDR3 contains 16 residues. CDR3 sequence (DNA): TGTGCCAGCAGCTTAGCCCCAGCCGGGGGCAGGCAGCCCCAGCATTTT. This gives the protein CASSLAPAGGRQPQHF.

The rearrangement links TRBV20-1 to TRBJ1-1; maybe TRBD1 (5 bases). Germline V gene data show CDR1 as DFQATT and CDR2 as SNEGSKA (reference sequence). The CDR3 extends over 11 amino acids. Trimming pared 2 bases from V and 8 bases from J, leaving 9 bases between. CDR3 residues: CSARRGREAFF. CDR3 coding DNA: TGCAGTGCTAGAAGGGGAAGGGAAGCTTTCTTT.

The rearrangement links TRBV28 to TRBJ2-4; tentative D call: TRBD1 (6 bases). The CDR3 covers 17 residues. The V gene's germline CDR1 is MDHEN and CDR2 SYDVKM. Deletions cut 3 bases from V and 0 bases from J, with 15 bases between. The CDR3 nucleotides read TGTGCCAGCAGTTTGGTGGGAAGGGGGATAGCCAAAAACATTCAGTACTTC. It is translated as CASSLVGRGIAKNIQYF.

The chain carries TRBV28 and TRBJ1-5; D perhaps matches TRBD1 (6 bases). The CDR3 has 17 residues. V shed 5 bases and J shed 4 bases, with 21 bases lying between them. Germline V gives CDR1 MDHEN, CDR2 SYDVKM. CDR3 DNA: TGTGCCAGCAGTCAATCAACAGGGTTGGACATTAATCAGCCCCAGCATTTT. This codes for CASSQSTGLDINQPQHF.

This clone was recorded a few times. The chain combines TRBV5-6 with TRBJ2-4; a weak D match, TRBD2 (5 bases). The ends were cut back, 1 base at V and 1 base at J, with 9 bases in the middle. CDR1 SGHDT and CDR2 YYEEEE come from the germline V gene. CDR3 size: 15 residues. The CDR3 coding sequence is TGTGCCAGCAGCTTGAGTCCGGGGGCCAAAAACATTCAGTACTTC. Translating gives CASSLSPGAKNIQYF. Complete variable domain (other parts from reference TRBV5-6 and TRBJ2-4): DAGVTQSPTHLIKTRGQQVTLRCSPKSGHDTVSWYQQALGQGPQFIFQYYEEEERQRGNFPDRFSGHQFPNYSSELNVNALLLGDSALYLCASSLSPGAKNIQYFGAGTRLSVL.

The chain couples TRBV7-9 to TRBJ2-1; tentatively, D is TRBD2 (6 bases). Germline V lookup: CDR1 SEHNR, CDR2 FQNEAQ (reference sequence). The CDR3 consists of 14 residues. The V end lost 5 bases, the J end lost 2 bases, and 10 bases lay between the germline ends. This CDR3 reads CASSPRTTYNEQFF. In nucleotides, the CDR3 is TGTGCCAGCAGCCCTCGGACTACCTACAATGAGCAGTTCTTC.

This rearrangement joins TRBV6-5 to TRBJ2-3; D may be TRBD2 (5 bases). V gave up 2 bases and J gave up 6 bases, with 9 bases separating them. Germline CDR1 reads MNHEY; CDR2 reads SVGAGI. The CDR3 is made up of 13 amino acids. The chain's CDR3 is CASSYTERDTQYF. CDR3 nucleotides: TGTGCCAGCAGTTACACAGAGCGGGATACGCAGTATTTT.

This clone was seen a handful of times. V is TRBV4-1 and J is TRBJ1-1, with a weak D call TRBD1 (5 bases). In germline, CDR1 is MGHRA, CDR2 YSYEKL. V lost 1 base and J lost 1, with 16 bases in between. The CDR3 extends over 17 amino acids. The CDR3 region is CASSQVTGFRWNTEAFF. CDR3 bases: TGCGCCAGCAGCCAAGTAACAGGATTTCGATGGAACACTGAAGCTTTCTTT.

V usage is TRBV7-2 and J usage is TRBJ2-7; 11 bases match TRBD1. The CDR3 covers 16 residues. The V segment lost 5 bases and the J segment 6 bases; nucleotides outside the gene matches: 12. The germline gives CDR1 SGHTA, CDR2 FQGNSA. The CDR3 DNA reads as TGTGCCAGCAGCCCCGGACAGGGGGCCCTCCATCTCGAGCAGTACTTC. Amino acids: CASSPGQGALHLEQYF. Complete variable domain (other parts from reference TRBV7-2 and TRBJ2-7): GAGVSQSPSNKVTEKGKDVELRCDPISGHTALYWYRQSLGQGLEFLIYFQGNSAPDKSGLPSDRFSAERTGGSVSTLTIQRTQQEDSAVYLCASSPGQGALHLEQYFGPGTRLTVT.

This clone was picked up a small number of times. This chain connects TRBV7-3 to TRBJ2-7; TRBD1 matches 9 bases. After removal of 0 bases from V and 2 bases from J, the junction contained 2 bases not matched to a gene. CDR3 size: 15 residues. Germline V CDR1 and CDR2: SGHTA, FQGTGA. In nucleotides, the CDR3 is TGTGCCAGCAGCTTAACCGGACAGGGGACCTACGAGCAGTACTTC. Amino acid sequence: CASSLTGQGTYEQYF.

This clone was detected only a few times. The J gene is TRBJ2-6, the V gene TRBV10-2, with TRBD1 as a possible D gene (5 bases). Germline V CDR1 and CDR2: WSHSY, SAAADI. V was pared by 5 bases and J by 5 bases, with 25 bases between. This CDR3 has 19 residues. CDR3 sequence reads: CASSRGATSNKSRANVLTF. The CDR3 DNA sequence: TGCGCCAGCAGTCGTGGGGCCACTTCTAACAAAAGTCGGGCCAACGTCCTGACTTTC.

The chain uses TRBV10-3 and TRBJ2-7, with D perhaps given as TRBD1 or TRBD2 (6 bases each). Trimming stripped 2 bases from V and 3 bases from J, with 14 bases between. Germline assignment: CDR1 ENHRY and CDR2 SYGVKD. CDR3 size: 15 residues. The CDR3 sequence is CAISEPGDINYEQYF. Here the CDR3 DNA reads TGTGCCATCAGTGAGCCGGGGGACATAAACTACGAGCAGTACTTC.

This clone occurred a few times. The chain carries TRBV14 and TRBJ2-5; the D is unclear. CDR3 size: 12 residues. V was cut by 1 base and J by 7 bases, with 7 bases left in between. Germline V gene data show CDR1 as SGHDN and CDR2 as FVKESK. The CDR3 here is CASSQAGWTQYF. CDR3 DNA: TGTGCCAGCAGCCAAGCCGGGTGGACCCAGTACTTC.

This chain's CDR3 is CASSGAQGSRSWSGYTF. In DNA form, the CDR3 reads TGTGCCAGCAGCGGCGCACAGGGTAGTCGGTCTTGGTCGGGCTACACCTTC. V is TRBV9 and J is TRBJ1-2; perhaps TRBD1 as D (6 bases). Trimming shortened V by 3 bases and J by 8 bases, and 26 bases separated the two germline ends. The CDR3 runs 17 residues. Germline V gene data show CDR1 as SGDLS and CDR2 as YYNGEE.

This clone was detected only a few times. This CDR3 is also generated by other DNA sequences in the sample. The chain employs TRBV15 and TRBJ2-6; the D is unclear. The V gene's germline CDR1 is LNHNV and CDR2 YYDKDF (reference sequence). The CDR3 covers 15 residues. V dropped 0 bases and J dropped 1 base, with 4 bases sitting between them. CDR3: CATSREGSGANVLTF. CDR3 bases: TGTGCCACCAGCAGAGAAGGGTCTGGGGCCAACGTCCTGACTTTC.

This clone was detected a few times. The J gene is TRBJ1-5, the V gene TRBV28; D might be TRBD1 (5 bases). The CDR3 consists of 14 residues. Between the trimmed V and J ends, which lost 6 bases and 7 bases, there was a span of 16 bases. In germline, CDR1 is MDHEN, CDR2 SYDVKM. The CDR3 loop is CASSPQGGGQPQHF. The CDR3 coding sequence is TGTGCCAGCAGCCCCCAGGGTGGAGGACAGCCCCAGCATTTT. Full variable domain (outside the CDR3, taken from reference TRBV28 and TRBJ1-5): DVKVTQSSRYLVKRTGEKVFLECVQDMDHENMFWYRQDPGLGLRLIYFSYDVKMKEKGDIPEGYSVSREKKERFSLILESASTNQTSMYLCASSPQGGGQPQHFGDGTRLSIL.

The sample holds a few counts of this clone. CDR3 DNA sequence: TGCAGCGTTGAAGTTAGTCTTAACACCTACGAGCAGTACTTC. Translating it yields CSVEVSLNTYEQYF. V and J are TRBV29-1 and TRBJ2-7; the D is unclear. The V end lost 1 base, the J end lost 2 bases, and 12 bases lay between the germline ends. CDR3 length: 14 amino acids. The germline V gene has CDR1 SQVTM and CDR2 ANQGSEA.